Described below is a single T cell receptor (beta chain) sequence and its context. Its antigen is not identified. Germline V CDR1 and CDR2: PRHDT, FYEKMQ (reference sequence). The CDR3 loop spans 18 amino acids. Trimming took 2 bases from V and 3 from J; bases not matched to a gene: 12. This entry comes from a study of T cell responses to AZD1222 COVID-19 vaccine. General observations from the study: Repertoires in all cases were sampled only once the peak T cell response had passed.

Generated by immunoSEQ multiplex PCR, the TCRdb table keeps only in-frame clones and is missing some. The repertoire holds approximately 150,000 clones, with roughly 90% as singletons. This sequence originates from an adult who received the AZD1222 COVID-19 vaccine. This chain uses TRBV13 with TRBJ2-1; 8 nucleotides align to TRBD2. The sequenced sample was peripheral blood, obtained 28 days after the second AZD1222 dose. For the CDR3, the DNA is TGTGCCAGCAGCTTAAGGGCGGGGGGCCGCCGGCTCTACAATGAGCAGTTCTTC. This translates into CASSLRAGGRRLYNEQFF.